This T cell receptor (beta chain) was captured by sequencing in a study of T-cell reconstitution after alpha-beta-depleted transplantation in children. A TCRbeta library incorporating unique molecular identifiers was prepared. A single record per CDR3 protein comes from TCRdb applying MiXCR to the PCR reads. The sample records fewer than 700,000 distinct CDR3 sequences, under 15% being singletons. Germline-derived CDR1 and CDR2 are MDHEN and SYDVKM. The CDR3 sequence is 15 residues long. V lost 5 bases and J 0 bases, leaving 13 bases between the germline ends. The sequence derives from a male patient younger than 18 who had a stem cell transplant for acute myeloid leukemia, so the T cells may come from the graft donor. The chain uses TRBV28 and TRBJ2-5, with D possibly TRBD2 on 6 matching bases. This material consisted of PBMCs, mostly from graft donor cells, taken 360 days after TCRalphabeta/CD19-depleted stem cell transplant. CDR3 in DNA: TGTGCCAGCAGTCTGACTAGGAGCCACCAAGAGACCCAGTACTTC. Its protein is CASSLTRSHQETQYF.